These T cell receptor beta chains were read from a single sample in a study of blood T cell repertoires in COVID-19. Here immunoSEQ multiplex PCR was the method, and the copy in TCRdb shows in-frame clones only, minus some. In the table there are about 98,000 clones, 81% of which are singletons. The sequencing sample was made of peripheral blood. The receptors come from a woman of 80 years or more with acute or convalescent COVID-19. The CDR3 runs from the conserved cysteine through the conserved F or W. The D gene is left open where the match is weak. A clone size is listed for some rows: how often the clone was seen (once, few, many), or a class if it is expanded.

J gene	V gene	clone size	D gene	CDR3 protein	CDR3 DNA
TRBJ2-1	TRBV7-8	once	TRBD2	CASRALAGGRNEQFF	TGTGCCAGCAGAGCACTAGCGGGGGGACGAAATGAGCAGTTCTTC
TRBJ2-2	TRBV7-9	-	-	CASSLDVTGELFF	TGTGCCAGCAGCTTAGATGTAACCGGGGAGCTGTTTTTT
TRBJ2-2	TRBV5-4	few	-	CASSLQGNTGELFF	TGTGCCAGCAGCTTGCAGGGGAACACCGGGGAGCTGTTTTTT
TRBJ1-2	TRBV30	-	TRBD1	CASGTGGSGYTF	TGTGCCAGTGGGACAGGGGGTAGCGGCTACACCTTC
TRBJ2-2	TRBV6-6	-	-	CASTNPQGIRTGELFF	TGTGCCAGCACAAACCCCCAGGGTATCAGGACCGGGGAGCTGTTTTTT
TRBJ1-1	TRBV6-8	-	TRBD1	CATRDKDRGNTEAFF	TGTGCCACTAGGGATAAGGACAGGGGAAACACTGAAGCTTTCTTT
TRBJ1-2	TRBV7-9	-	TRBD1	CASSQTTGVYGYTF	TGTGCCAGCAGCCAGACGACAGGGGTCTATGGCTACACCTTC
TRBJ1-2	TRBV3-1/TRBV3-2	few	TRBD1	CASSQGTGGQGGYTF	TGTGCCAGCAGCCAAGGGACAGGGGGCCAGGGTGGCTACACCTTC
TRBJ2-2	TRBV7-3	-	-	CASSPKVTGELFF	TGTGCCAGCAGCCCTAAAGTGACCGGGGAGCTGTTTTTT
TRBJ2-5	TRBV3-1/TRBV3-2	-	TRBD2	CASSQGASGAQLRTQYF	TGTGCCAGCAGCCAAGGGGCTAGCGGGGCCCAGCTACGGACCCAGTACTTC
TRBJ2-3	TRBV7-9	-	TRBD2	CASSLGLAGGQDTQYF	TGTGCCAGCAGCTTAGGGCTAGCGGGGGGGCAAGATACGCAGTATTTT
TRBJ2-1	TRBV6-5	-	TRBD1	CASTTTGGNEQFF	TGTGCCAGCACCACGACAGGGGGCAATGAGCAGTTCTTC
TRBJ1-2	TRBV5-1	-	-	CASSDEGKIGGYTF	TGCGCCAGCAGCGATGAGGGAAAGATTGGTGGCTACACCTTC
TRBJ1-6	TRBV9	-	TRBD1	CASSVRQGSPLHF	TGTGCCAGCAGCGTACGACAGGGTTCACCCCTCCACTTT
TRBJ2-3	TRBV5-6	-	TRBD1	CASRSTGISTDTQYF	TGTGCCAGCAGATCGACAGGGATTAGCACAGATACGCAGTATTTT
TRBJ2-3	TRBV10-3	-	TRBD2	CAISEPRAGGTQYF	TGTGCCATCAGTGAGCCTCGGGCGGGGGGTACGCAGTATTTT